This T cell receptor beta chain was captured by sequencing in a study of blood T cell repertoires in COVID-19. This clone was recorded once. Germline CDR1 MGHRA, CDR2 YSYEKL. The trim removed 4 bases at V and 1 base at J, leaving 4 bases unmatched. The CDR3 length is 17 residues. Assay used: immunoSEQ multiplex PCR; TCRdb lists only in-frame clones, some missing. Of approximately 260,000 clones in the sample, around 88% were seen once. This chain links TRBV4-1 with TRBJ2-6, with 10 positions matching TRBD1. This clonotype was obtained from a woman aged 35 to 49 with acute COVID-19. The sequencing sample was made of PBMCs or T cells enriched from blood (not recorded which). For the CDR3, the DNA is TGCGCCAGCAGCCCGGGACAGGGGAGGTCTGGGGCCAACGTCCTGACTTTC. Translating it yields CASSPGQGRSGANVLTF.